This T cell receptor beta chain was found in a study of regulatory T cells in long-lasting Graves disease. This clonotype was recorded at least ten times. Its target is not known. Study findings and constraints: The study found lower TCR diversity in persistent Graves' patients than in newly diagnosed ones.

Building of the TCR beta libraries involved iRepertoire HTBI primers and Arm-PCR of CDR3 regions. One entry per CDR3 protein, called by TCRdb with MiXCR from the multiplex PCR reads. Of 400,000 to 450,000 distinct CDR3 sequences listed, under 15% are singletons. V dropped 2 bases and J dropped 9; count of bases not matched to a gene: 9. Germline V lookup: CDR1 GTSNPN, CDR2 SVGIG (reference sequence). The CDR3 runs to 15 residues. Specified time point: newly diagnosed GD, antithyroid drugs for less than 3 months. RNA isolated from PBMCs was used to make the TCR library. These same data were also listed under a study on T cells in Graves' hyperthyroidism and ophthalmopathy.

The sample was peripheral blood mononuclear cells (PBMCs), taken at new diagnosis, from a patient treated with antithyroid drugs. The TCR originated in a woman between 25 and 40 years old with Graves disease. This rearrangement joins TRBV30 to TRBJ2-1, with 11 bases lining up with TRBD2. The CDR3 nucleotides are TGTGCCTGGAGTAGGGGTAGCGGGAGGGCCGGTGAGCAGTTCTTC. Protein sequence: CAWSRGSGRAGEQFF. The whole variable domain, remainder taken from reference TRBV30 and TRBJ2-1, is SQTIHQWPATLVQPVGSPLSLECTVEGTSNPNLYWYRQAAGRGLQLLFYSVGIGQISSEVPQNLSASRPQDRQFILSSKKLLLSDSGFYLCAWSRGSGRAGEQFFGPGTRLTVL.